The 11 T cell receptor beta chains listed next were all sequenced from one sample in a study of cytomegalovirus exposure and HLA in healthy donors (dated by TCRdb to about 2017). Libraries were built with the immunoSEQ multiplex PCR assay. For the multiplex PCR, a mixture combining 60 forward primers for TCR Vbeta segments and 13 reverse primers for TCR Jbeta segments was used. In its TCRdb copy, this immuneACCESS table keeps in-frame sequences only and misses some clones. Where compared with another copy, unresolved V genes explain less than half of these, and the others have no known cause. This sample is represented by 250,000 to 350,000 clones; 70% to 90% of them were singletons. The top ten clonotypes cover around 3.7% of the sample. Sequencing used PBMCs. The receptors originated from a middle-aged man in good health and CMV-seropositive.

This rearrangement joins TRBV28 to TRBJ2-3; 12 nucleotides line up with TRBD2. Germline V gives CDR1 MDHEN, CDR2 SYDVKM. The CDR3 loop spans 20 amino acids. Trimming at V came to 1 base and at J to 2 bases, leaving 13 bases not matched to a gene. In nucleotides, the CDR3 is TGTGCCAGCAGTTTATTGAGACTAGCGGGAGTCGGGGGGACCACAGATACGCAGTATTTT. Its protein is CASSLLRLAGVGGTTDTQYF.

This chain joins TRBV5-1 and TRBJ2-3; 15 bases align to TRBD2. Germline-derived CDR1 and CDR2 are SGHRS and YFSETQ. CDR3 size: 19 residues. V shed 3 bases, J shed 5 bases, and the junction held 13 bases outside the gene matches. The CDR3 loop reads CASSSEGGLAGGPGDTQYF. The CDR3 coding sequence is TGCGCCAGCAGCTCCGAGGGTGGACTAGCGGGAGGGCCCGGAGATACGCAGTATTTT.

The V gene is TRBV2, the J gene TRBJ1-5; no firm D call. The CDR3 is 15 amino acids. Looked up from germline, CDR1 is SNHLY and CDR2 is FYNNEI. Trimming took 6 bases from V and 0 from J, leaving 12 bases between them. CDR3 sequence: CASSEEGYSNQPQHF. CDR3 coding DNA: TGTGCCAGCAGCGAGGAAGGCTATAGCAATCAGCCCCAGCATTTT.

The chain employs TRBV11-2 and TRBJ2-3, with 8 bases lining up with TRBD1. The CDR3 consists of 15 residues. Germline CDR1 and CDR2: SGHAT and FQNNGV. Trimming removed 5 bases from V and 6 bases from J; junction bases left unmatched: 10. CDR3 DNA: TGTGCCAGCAGCAATCACCGGGACAGGCGGGATACGCAGTATTTT. Residues: CASSNHRDRRDTQYF.

This clone was found once. Compared with germline, one end of the junction differs, possibly owing to a read error. The V call is TRBV7-9, the J call TRBJ2-1; 10 bases are a match to TRBD2. CDR1 SEHNR and CDR2 FQNEAQ come from the germline V gene (reference sequence). CDR3 size: 16 residues. The DNA of the CDR3 is TGTTCCAGCAGCTTAGTCCTTGGGACTAGCGTGGATGAGCAGTTCTTC. It translates to CSSSLVLGTSVDEQFF.

V gene TRBV11-2 combines with J gene TRBJ2-7; 8 bases agree with TRBD1. CDR1 SGHAT and CDR2 FQNNGV come from the germline V gene. This CDR3 region has 14 residues. V was clipped by 5 bases and J by 5 bases; unmatched bases: 8. In nucleotides, the CDR3 is TGTGCCAGCAGCAGTAGACAGGGGAACAACGAGCAGTACTTC. Translated, it gives CASSSRQGNNEQYF.

This clone has only one observation. The gene calls are TRBV5-4 and TRBJ2-3, with 10 bases identical to TRBD2. The CDR3 consists of 17 residues. CDR1 and CDR2 (germline): SGHNT, YYREEE (reference sequence). With V trimmed by 1 base and J by 6 bases, 11 bases remained unmatched. CDR3 region: CASSLNWVAGGRDTQYF. In DNA, the CDR3 is TGTGCCAGCAGCTTGAATTGGGTAGCGGGAGGAAGGGATACGCAGTATTTT.

This clone was detected only a few times. The rearrangement uses TRBV7-6 and TRBJ2-1, with D maybe TRBD2 (6 bases). Deletions cut 4 bases from V and 9 bases from J, with 16 bases between. The CDR3 contains 14 residues. CDR1 and CDR2 from the germline V gene are SGHVS and FNYEAQ. The CDR3 DNA is TGTGCCAGCAGCTCCGGGACTGTCCTGGGTGAGCAGTTCTTC. Protein: CASSSGTVLGEQFF. Together with reference TRBV7-6 and TRBJ2-1, the CDR3 gives the full variable domain: GAGVSQSPRYKVTKRGQDVALRCDPISGHVSLYWYRQALGQGPEFLTYFNYEAQQDKSGLPNDRFSAERPEGSISTLTIQRTEQRDSAMYRCASSSGTVLGEQFFGPGTRLTVL.

The V gene is TRBV29-1, the J gene TRBJ2-1; TRBD1 matches at 7 bases. The CDR3 is made up of 14 amino acids. Trimming removed 7 bases from V and 0 bases from J; junction bases left unmatched: 6. Germline CDR1 and CDR2: SQVTM and ANQGSEA. The CDR3 DNA follows: TGCAGCGCCAGGACAGGAGGCTCCTACAATGAGCAGTTCTTC. Protein product: CSARTGGSYNEQFF.

The chain uses TRBV4-1 and TRBJ2-3; TRBD1 is a possible D gene (5 bases). The CDR3 has 16 amino acids. Per the germline V gene, CDR1 is MGHRA and CDR2 is YSYEKL. Trimming pared 4 bases from V and 0 bases from J, leaving 14 bases between. As DNA, the CDR3 is TGCGCCAGCAGCCCACTTGGGGCGACTAGCACAGATACGCAGTATTTT. Protein sequence: CASSPLGATSTDTQYF.

This rearrangement joins TRBV2 to TRBJ2-7; the D gene is possibly TRBD1 (5 bases). V was shortened by 4 bases and J by 2 bases, with 18 bases between the two germline ends. Germline CDR1 reads SNHLY; CDR2 reads FYNNEI. CDR3 length equals 16 residues. Written as DNA, the CDR3 is TGTGCCAGCAGTGGTCCGGATCAGGGCAATCCCTACGAGCAGTACTTC. This sequence encodes CASSGPDQGNPYEQYF.